Below, one TCR beta chain is given with its context. The CDR3 covers 12 residues. CDR1 and CDR2 (germline): KGHSH, LQKENI. The ends were cut back, 0 bases at V and 10 bases at J, with 9 bases in the middle. The sample originates from a study of blood T cell repertoires in COVID-19. The data were produced by immunoSEQ multiplex PCR, yet TCRdb's version contains in-frame clones alone and is incomplete. The sample lists around 470,000 clones; about 90% were seen once. The TCR sequence derives from a man aged 18 to 30 who had recovered from COVID-19. The sample comprised PBMCs or T cells enriched from blood (not recorded which). The chain joins TRBV18 to TRBJ1-2, with D uncertain. The CDR3 protein is CASSPPGSAYTF. In nucleotides, the CDR3 is TGTGCCAGCTCACCACCTGGAAGCGCCTACACCTTC.